The present TCR beta chain was sequenced within a study of cytomegalovirus exposure and HLA in healthy donors. The PCR ran on 60 Vbeta and 13 Jbeta primers. Libraries were prepared by immunoSEQ multiplex PCR; TCRdb keeps only in-frame clonotypes and omits some of them. Counted here are 75,000 to 100,000 clones, roughly 77% occurring once; the ten biggest clones make up approximately 7.5%. This clone was seen a handful of times. V lost 2 bases, J lost 6 bases, and 12 bases stayed unmatched. The V gene's germline CDR1 is MDHEN and CDR2 SYDVKM. This CDR3 contains 17 residues. The receptor was isolated from a man aged 30 to 45 in good health and CMV-seronegative. The material sequenced was PBMCs. The chain is built from TRBV28 and TRBJ2-1; 8 bases map to TRBD1. CDR3 residues: CASSLIRGTGASNEQFF. The DNA for the CDR3 is TGTGCCAGCAGTTTAATACGGGGGACAGGAGCATCCAATGAGCAGTTCTTC.